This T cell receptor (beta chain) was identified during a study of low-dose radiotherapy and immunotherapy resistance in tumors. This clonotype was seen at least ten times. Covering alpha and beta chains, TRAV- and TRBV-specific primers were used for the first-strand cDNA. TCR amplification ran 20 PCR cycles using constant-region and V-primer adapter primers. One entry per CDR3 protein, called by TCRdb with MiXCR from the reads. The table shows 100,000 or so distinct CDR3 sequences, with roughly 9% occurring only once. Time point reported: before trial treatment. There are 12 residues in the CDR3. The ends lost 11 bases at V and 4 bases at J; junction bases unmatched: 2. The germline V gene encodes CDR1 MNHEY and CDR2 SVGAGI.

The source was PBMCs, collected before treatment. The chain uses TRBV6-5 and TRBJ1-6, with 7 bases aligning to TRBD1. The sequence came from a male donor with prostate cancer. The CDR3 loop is CAVGQYNSPLHF. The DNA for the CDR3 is TGTGCCGTGGGACAGTATAATTCACCCCTCCACTTT.